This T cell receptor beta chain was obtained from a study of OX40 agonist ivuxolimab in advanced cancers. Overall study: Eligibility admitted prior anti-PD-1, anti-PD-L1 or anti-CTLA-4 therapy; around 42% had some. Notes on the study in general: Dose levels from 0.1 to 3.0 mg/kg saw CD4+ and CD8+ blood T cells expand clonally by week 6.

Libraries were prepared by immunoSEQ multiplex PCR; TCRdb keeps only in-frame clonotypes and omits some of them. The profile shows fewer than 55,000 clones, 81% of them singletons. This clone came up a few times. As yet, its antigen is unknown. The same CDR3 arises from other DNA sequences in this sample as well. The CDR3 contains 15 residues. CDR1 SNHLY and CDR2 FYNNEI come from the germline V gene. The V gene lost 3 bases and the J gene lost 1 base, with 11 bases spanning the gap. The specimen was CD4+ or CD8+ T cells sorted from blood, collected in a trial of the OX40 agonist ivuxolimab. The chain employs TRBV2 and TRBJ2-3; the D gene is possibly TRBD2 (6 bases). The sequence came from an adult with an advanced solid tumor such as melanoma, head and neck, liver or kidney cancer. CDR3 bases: TGTGCCAGCAGTGAGGTCGGGGGAGGCACAGATACGCAGTATTTT. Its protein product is CASSEVGGGTDTQYF.